Each of the 16 T cell receptor beta chains below was sequenced from the same sample in a study of identical twins. TCRdb reanalysed the 5' RACE reads using MiXCR and keeps one entry per CDR3 protein. In the table there are about 280,000 distinct CDR3 sequences, 8% to 9% of which are singletons. The same sample was also used in a study of yellow fever vaccine responses in identical twins.

Sequenced sample: memory (CD45RO+) T cells sorted from blood. These receptors were taken from a woman aged 18-35 years in good health.

This clonotype was detected a few times. The chain uses TRBV25-1 and TRBJ2-7; 7 bases map to TRBD2. Trimming removed 2 bases from V and 4 bases from J; junction bases left unmatched: 17. Germline CDR1 and CDR2: MGHDK and SYGVNS. CDR3 length equals 18 residues. Written as DNA, the CDR3 is TGTGCCAGCAGTGAAGCGACCGCAAGGAGCGGGAAATGGTACGAGCAGTACTTC. It specifies CASSEATARSGKWYEQYF.

V usage is TRBV5-1 and J usage is TRBJ2-3; 9 positions match TRBD2. J gave up 0 bases and V 0 bases, and 5 bases lay outside the gene matches. The CDR3 has 17 residues. CDR1 and CDR2 (germline): SGHRS, YFSETQ. The CDR3 spells CASSLGSGSGSTDTQYF. The DNA for the CDR3 is TGCGCCAGCAGCTTGGGTAGCGGGAGCGGTAGCACAGATACGCAGTATTTT.

CDR3: CASSLNQGSMNSPLHF. In DNA form, the CDR3 reads TGCGCCAGCAGCTTGAATCAGGGGTCTATGAATTCACCCCTCCACTTT. This chain links TRBV5-1 with TRBJ1-6; weak D call: TRBD1 (6 bases). Trimming took 1 base from V and 7 from J, leaving 15 bases between them. This CDR3 is 16 amino acids long. Germline V gives CDR1 SGHRS, CDR2 YFSETQ.

The chain joins TRBV28 to TRBJ2-7; possibly TRBD2 for D (6 bases). Looked up from germline, CDR1 is MDHEN and CDR2 is SYDVKM. V dropped 4 bases and J dropped 4 bases, with 8 bases sitting between them. The CDR3 has 12 amino acids. CDR3 DNA: TGTGCCAGCAGTTGGGGACTTTACGAGCAGTACTTC. This translates into CASSWGLYEQYF. The whole variable domain, filled in from reference TRBV28 and TRBJ2-7, reads DVKVTQSSRYLVKRTGEKVFLECVQDMDHENMFWYRQDPGLGLRLIYFSYDVKMKEKGDIPEGYSVSREKKERFSLILESASTNQTSMYLCASSWGLYEQYFGPGTRLTVT.

This clonotype was seen a few times. The V and J genes are TRBV5-1 and TRBJ2-1; 10 nucleotides line up with TRBD2. The CDR3 runs to 17 residues. CDR1 and CDR2 (germline): SGHRS, YFSETQ. Trimming cost V 0 bases and J 5 bases; bases outside gene matches: 8. This chain's CDR3 is CASSLAGSGGPNNEQFF. The DNA for the CDR3 is TGCGCCAGCAGCTTGGCGGGTAGCGGGGGGCCCAACAATGAGCAGTTCTTC.

This clonotype was observed many times. This chain joins TRBV6-6 and TRBJ1-1; D is uncertain. Germline CDR1 MNHNY, CDR2 SVGAGI (reference sequence). There are 13 residues in the CDR3. V lost 0 bases and J lost 2, with 4 bases in between. The CDR3 loop reads CASSYSRNTEAFF. The CDR3 DNA reads as TGTGCCAGCAGTTACTCACGTAACACTGAAGCTTTCTTT.

This chain joins TRBV20-1 and TRBJ2-7; 11 bases are a match to TRBD2. In germline, CDR1 is DFQATT, CDR2 SNEGSKA (reference sequence). The CDR3 contains 13 residues. J gave up 7 bases and V 5 bases, and 7 bases lay outside the gene matches. CDR3 sequence: CSAVTSGMREQYF. CDR3 DNA: TGCAGTGCTGTGACTAGCGGGATGCGGGAGCAGTACTTC.

Many counts were recorded for this clonotype. The genes are TRBV5-1 and TRBJ2-3, with 7 bases identical to TRBD1. CDR1 SGHRS and CDR2 YFSETQ come from the germline V gene. The CDR3 has 14 amino acids. The V and J ends lost 3 bases and 3 bases, in that order; junction bases with no gene match: 4. The CDR3 region is CASSSGQLTDTQYF. The DNA of the CDR3 is TGCGCCAGCAGCTCGGGACAGTTAACAGATACGCAGTATTTT.

There are many counts of this clonotype. The chain carries TRBV11-2 and TRBJ1-6; no clear D gene. Germline CDR1 reads SGHAT; CDR2 reads FQNNGV. This CDR3 contains 15 residues. V lost 5 bases and J 10 bases, leaving 18 bases between the germline ends. CDR3 region: CASSPSPSAGSPLHF. The CDR3 nucleotides are TGTGCCAGCAGCCCTAGCCCCTCCGCTGGGTCACCCCTCCACTTT.

The chain has TRBV2 and TRBJ2-6, with D perhaps TRBD2 (6 bases). Trimming removed 6 bases from V and 4 bases from J, with 7 bases in between. CDR3 length: 13 residues. The germline gives CDR1 SNHLY, CDR2 FYNNEI. CDR3 in amino acids: CASSAGGANVLTF. The DNA for the CDR3 is TGTGCCAGCAGCGCGGGAGGGGCCAACGTCCTGACTTTC.

Many counts were recorded for this clonotype. V is TRBV10-3 and J is TRBJ2-7, with 10 bases identical to TRBD2. In germline, CDR1 is ENHRY, CDR2 SYGVKD. With 0 bases clipped from V and 5 bases from J, the junction kept 10 bases outside the gene matches. The CDR3 length is 17 residues. The CDR3 nucleotides read TGTGCCATCAGTGAGTCGGGCCCATGGCTAGCGGGAGACGAGCAGTACTTC. Protein sequence: CAISESGPWLAGDEQYF.

This clonotype is termed medium-sized. The rearrangement uses TRBV18 and TRBJ1-3; maybe TRBD1 (5 bases). The V end was cut by 2 bases, the J end by 0 bases, with 11 bases between. Per the germline V gene, CDR1 is KGHSH and CDR2 is LQKENI. This CDR3 contains 16 residues. CDR3 residues: CASSPAGLSSGNTIYF. The CDR3 DNA sequence: TGTGCCAGCTCACCAGCGGGACTCTCCTCTGGAAACACCATATATTTT.

This clonotype was counted a few times. This chain links TRBV19 with TRBJ2-3, with D possibly being TRBD1 (6 bases). V shed 6 bases and J shed 0 bases, with 10 bases lying between them. This CDR3 spans 14 amino acids. CDR1 and CDR2 (germline): LNHDA, SQIVND (reference sequence). The CDR3 sequence: CASSGQISTDTQYF. DNA of the CDR3: TGTGCCAGTAGCGGACAGATTAGCACAGATACGCAGTATTTT.

This clonotype was counted only a few times. The chain employs TRBV29-1 and TRBJ2-7, with D possibly matching TRBD2 (5 bases). The CDR3 sequence is 12 residues long. Germline CDR1 SQVTM, CDR2 ANQGSEA. V was shortened by 0 bases and J by 5 bases, with 8 bases between the two germline ends. The CDR3 region is CSVEDLGDEQYF. The CDR3 DNA is TGCAGCGTTGAAGATCTCGGGGACGAGCAGTACTTC.

The chain joins TRBV10-3 to TRBJ2-7; D is uncertain. V shed 5 bases and J shed 2 bases, with 7 bases lying between them. In germline, CDR1 is ENHRY, CDR2 SYGVKD. This CDR3 is 12 amino acids long. The CDR3 bases are TGTGCCATCAGTCCGGCCCCCTACGAGCAGTACTTC. Translated: CAISPAPYEQYF.

The chain recombines TRBV5-6 with TRBJ1-2, with TRBD1 identical over 9 bases. Germline values: CDR1 SGHDT, CDR2 YYEEEE. V was clipped by 4 bases and J by 3 bases; unmatched bases: 4. The CDR3 extends over 14 amino acids. CDR3 DNA: TGTGCCAGCAGCAAGGGACAGGGCGACTATGGCTACACCTTC. It is translated as CASSKGQGDYGYTF.